This T cell receptor (beta chain) was captured in a study of human T cells and chemical hapten exposure. Whole-study findings and limits: There were significantly more large CDR3 similarity clusters among expanded TCRs than among controls.

Each CDR3 protein is one row after TCRdb ran MiXCR on the RACE reads. The sample contains some 400,000 distinct CDR3 sequences, around 5.5% of which appear only once. The sample holds many counts of this clonotype. What it binds is not known. Time point specified: pre-sensitization, week 0. As to treatment: therapeutic diphenylcyclopropenone sensitization with weekly scalp DPC. The CDR3 is 16 amino acids. Germline CDR1 and CDR2: SNHLY and FYNNEI. V gave up 4 bases and J gave up 6 bases; unmatched junction bases: 9. This chain joins TRBV2 and TRBJ2-1; 10 bases are a match to TRBD2. This TCR derives from a woman aged 45-59 years with alopecia areata. Some clones in this sample may be carry-over from other donors' samples. The sample here was whole blood, taken in connection with sensitization to the hapten diphenylcyclopropenone (DPC). CDR3 in amino acids: CASSAGRLAGINEQFF. The CDR3 DNA reads TGTGCCAGCAGTGCGGGGCGACTAGCGGGTATCAATGAGCAGTTCTTC.